This entry features one TCR beta chain sequence. Libraries were prepared by immunoSEQ multiplex PCR; TCRdb keeps only in-frame clonotypes and omits some of them. The data contain about 140,000 clones, around 90% of them singletons. CDR3 length equals 13 residues. Deletions cut 9 bases from V and 10 bases from J, with 19 bases between. Germline V gene lookup returns CDR1 LNHDA and CDR2 SQIVND (reference sequence). These data belong to a study of control samples from healthy donors and cancer patients. This clonotype was obtained from a man aged 25-40 years in good health. Sequencing was done on a sample of blood. The chain is built from TRBV19 and TRBJ2-1, with D possibly TRBD1 on 6 matching bases. The CDR3 loop reads CASRQDPWVEQFF. The CDR3 DNA sequence: TGTGCCAGCAGACAGGACCCCTGGGTCGAGCAGTTCTTC.